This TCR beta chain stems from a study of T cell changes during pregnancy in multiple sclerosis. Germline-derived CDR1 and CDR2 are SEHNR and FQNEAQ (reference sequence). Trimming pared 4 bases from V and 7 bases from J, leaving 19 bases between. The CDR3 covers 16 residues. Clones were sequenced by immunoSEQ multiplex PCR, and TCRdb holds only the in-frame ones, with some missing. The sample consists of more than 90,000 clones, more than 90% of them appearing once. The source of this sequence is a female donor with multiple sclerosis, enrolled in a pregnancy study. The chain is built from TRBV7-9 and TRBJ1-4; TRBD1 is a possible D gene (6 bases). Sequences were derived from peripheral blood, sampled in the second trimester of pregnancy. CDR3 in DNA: TGTGCCAGCAGCTCTACGCGGGGGGCGCTTAGTGAAAAACTGTTTTTT. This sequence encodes CASSSTRGALSEKLFF.